This TCR beta chain emerged from a study of blood T cell repertoires in COVID-19. CDR3 size: 16 residues. Per the germline V gene, CDR1 is MGHDK and CDR2 is SYGVNS. V was pared by 6 bases and J by 6 bases, with 11 bases of the junction left unmatched. In the authors' methods: The assay estimated nucleated cells by amplifying reference gene primers. The assay was immunoSEQ multiplex PCR, and TCRdb's table has in-frame clones only and misses some. From that table come the V and J calls and clone size; the DNA was used to work out D and trimming. The table includes some 210,000 clones, about 81% detected once.

V is TRBV25-1 and J is TRBJ2-6, with TRBD2 matching over 7 bases. What was sequenced was PBMCs or T cells enriched from blood (not recorded which). The TCR was taken from a man between 40 and 49 years old who had recovered from COVID-19. The CDR3, as DNA: TGTGCCAGCAGCTGGGGGGGTCCCAAACAGGCCAACGTCCTGACTTTC. Its translation is CASSWGGPKQANVLTF.